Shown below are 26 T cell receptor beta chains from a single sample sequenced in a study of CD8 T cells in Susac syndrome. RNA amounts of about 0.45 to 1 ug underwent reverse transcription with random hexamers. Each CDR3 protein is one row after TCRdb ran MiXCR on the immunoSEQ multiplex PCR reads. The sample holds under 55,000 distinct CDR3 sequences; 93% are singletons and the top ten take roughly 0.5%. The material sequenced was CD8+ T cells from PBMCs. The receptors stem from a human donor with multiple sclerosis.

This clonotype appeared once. CDR3 in DNA: TGCGCCAGCAGCCAGGGTCCGGAGGGGACGATTAGCACAGATACGCAGTATTTT. It specifies CASSQGPEGTISTDTQYF. The gene calls are TRBV4-1 and TRBJ2-3, with D possibly TRBD2 on 6 matching bases. The CDR3 has 18 residues. Between the trimmed V and J ends, which lost 3 bases and 0 bases, there was a span of 19 bases. The germline V gene encodes CDR1 MGHRA and CDR2 YSYEKL.

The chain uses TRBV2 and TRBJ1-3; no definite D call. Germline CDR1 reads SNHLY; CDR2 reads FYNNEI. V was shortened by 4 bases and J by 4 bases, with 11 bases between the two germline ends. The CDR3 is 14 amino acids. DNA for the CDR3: TGTGCCAGCAGTGCGGACGGTGTCGGAAACACCATATATTTT. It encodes CASSADGVGNTIYF.

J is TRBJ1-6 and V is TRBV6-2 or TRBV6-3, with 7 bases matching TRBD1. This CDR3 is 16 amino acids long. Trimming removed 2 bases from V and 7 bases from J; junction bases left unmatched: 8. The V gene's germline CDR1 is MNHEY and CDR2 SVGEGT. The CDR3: CASSYIDRDMNSPLHF. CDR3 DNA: TGTGCCAGCAGTTACATCGACAGGGATATGAATTCACCCCTCCACTTT.

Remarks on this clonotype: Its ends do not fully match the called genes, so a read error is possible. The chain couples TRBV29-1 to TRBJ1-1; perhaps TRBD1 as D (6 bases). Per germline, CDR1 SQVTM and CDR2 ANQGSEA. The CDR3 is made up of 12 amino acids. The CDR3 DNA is TGCAGCGTTGAAATCGGGGGCTCTGAGGCTTTCTTT. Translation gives CSVEIGGSEAFF.

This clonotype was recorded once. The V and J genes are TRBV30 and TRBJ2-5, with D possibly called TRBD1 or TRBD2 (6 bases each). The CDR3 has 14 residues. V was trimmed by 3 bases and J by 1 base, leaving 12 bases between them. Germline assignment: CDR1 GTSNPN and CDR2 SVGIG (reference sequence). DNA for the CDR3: TGTGCCTGGAGGAGGGGGGTAGGCCAAGAGACCCAGTACTTC. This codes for CAWRRGVGQETQYF.

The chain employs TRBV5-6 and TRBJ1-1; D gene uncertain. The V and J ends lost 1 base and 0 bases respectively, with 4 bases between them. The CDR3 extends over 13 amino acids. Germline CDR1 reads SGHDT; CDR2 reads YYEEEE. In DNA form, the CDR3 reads TGTGCCAGCAGCTTGTGGCTGAACACTGAAGCTTTCTTT. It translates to CASSLWLNTEAFF. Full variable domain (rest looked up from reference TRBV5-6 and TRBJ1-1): DAGVTQSPTHLIKTRGQQVTLRCSPKSGHDTVSWYQQALGQGPQFIFQYYEEEERQRGNFPDRFSGHQFPNYSSELNVNALLLGDSALYLCASSLWLNTEAFFGQGTRLTVV.

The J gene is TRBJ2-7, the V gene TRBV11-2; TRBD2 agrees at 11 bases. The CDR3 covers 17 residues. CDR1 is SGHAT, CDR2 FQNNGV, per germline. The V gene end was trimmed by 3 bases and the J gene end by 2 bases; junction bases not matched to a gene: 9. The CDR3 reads CASSLEGTSGATYEQYF. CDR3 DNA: TGTGCCAGCAGCTTGGAGGGGACTAGCGGTGCAACCTACGAGCAGTACTTC.

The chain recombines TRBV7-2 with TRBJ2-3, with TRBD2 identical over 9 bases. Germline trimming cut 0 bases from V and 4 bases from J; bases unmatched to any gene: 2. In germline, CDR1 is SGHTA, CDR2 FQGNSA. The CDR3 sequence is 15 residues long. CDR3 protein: CASSLARLAADTQYF. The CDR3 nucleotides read TGTGCCAGCAGCTTAGCCCGACTAGCGGCAGATACGCAGTATTTT.

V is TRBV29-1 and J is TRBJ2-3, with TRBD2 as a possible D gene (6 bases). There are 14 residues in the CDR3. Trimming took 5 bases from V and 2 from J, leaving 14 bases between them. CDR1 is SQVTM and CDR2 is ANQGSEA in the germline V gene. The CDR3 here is CSVLPGTHTDTQYF. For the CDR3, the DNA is TGCAGCGTTCTCCCCGGGACTCACACAGATACGCAGTATTTT.

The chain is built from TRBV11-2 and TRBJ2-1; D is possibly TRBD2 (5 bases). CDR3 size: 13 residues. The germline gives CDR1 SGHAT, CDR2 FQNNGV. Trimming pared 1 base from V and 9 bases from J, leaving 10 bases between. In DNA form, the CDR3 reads TGTGCCAGCAGCTTAGGACCCGCGGGTGAGCAGTTCTTC. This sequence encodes CASSLGPAGEQFF.

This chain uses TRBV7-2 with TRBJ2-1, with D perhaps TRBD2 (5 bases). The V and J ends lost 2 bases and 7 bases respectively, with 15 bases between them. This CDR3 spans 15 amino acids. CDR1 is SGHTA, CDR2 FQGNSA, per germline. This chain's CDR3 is CASSLKPSFGNEQFF. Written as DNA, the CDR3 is TGTGCCAGCAGCTTAAAGCCTAGCTTTGGGAATGAGCAGTTCTTC.

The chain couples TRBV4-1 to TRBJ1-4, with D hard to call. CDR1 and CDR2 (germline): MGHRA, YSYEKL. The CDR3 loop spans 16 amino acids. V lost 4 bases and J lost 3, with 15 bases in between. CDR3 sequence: CASSPSAGEANEKLFF. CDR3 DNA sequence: TGCGCCAGCAGCCCGAGCGCCGGAGAGGCTAATGAAAAACTGTTTTTT.

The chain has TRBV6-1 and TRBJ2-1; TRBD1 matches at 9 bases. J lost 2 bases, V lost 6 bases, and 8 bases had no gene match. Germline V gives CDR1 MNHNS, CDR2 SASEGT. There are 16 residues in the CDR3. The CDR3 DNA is TGTGCCAGCAGCCTCGAAAGGGACAGGGCCTACAATGAGCAGTTCTTC. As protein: CASSLERDRAYNEQFF.

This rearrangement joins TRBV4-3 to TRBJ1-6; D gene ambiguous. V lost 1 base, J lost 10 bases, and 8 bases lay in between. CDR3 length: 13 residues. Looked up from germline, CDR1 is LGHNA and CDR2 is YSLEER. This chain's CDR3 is CASSQGLGSPLHF. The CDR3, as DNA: TGCGCCAGCAGCCAAGGTTTGGGATCACCCCTCCACTTT.

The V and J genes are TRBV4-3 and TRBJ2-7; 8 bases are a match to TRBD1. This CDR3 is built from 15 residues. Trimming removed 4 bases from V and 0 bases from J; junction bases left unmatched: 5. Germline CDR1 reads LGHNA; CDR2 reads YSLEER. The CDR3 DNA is TGCGCCAGCAGCCCGGGACAGGCCTTCTCCTACGAGCAGTACTTC. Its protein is CASSPGQAFSYEQYF.

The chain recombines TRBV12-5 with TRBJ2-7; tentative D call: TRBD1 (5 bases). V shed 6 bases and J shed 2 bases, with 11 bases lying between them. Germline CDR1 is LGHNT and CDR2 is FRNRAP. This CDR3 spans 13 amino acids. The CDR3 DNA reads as TGTGCTAGTGGGGAAAGGGGAACCTACGAGCAGTACTTC. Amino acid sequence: CASGERGTYEQYF.

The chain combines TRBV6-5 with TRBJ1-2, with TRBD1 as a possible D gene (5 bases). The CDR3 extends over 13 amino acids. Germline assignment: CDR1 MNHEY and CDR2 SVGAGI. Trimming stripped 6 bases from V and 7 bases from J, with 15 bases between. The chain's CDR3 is CASSPGRVSGYTF. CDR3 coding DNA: TGTGCCAGCAGCCCGGGCAGGGTCTCTGGCTACACCTTC.

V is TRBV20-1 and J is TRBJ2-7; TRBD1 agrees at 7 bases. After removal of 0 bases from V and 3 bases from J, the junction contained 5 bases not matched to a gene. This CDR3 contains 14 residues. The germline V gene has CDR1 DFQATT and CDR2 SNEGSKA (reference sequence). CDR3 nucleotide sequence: TGCAGTGCTAGAGATGAAGGGGGCGGCTACGAGCAGTACTTC. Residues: CSARDEGGGYEQYF.

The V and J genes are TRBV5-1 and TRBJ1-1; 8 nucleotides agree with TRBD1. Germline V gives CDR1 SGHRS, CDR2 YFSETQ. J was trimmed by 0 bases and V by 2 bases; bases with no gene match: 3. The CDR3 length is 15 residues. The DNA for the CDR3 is TGCGCCAGCAGCTTCGGACAGGGTATGAACACTGAAGCTTTCTTT. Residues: CASSFGQGMNTEAFF.

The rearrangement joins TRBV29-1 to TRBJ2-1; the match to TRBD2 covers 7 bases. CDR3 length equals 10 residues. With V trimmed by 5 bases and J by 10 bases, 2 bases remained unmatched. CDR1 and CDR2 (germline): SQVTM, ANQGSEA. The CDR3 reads CSVNGGEQFF. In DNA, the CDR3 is TGCAGCGTTAACGGGGGGGAGCAGTTCTTC.

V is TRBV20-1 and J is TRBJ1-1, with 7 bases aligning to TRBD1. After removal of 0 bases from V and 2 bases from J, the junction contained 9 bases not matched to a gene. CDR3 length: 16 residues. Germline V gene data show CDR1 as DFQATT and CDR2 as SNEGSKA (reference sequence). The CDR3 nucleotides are TGCAGTGCTAGAGACCTTACCGGGACAGTTAACACTGAAGCTTTCTTT. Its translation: CSARDLTGTVNTEAFF.

CDR3 sequence: CASSQGTDYGYTF. The CDR3 DNA reads as TGTGCCAGCAGCCAAGGGACAGATTATGGCTACACCTTC. The chain has TRBV14 and TRBJ1-2; possible D gene TRBD1, 6 bases. The germline V and J ends were trimmed by 1 base and 5 bases, with 8 bases remaining between them. Germline lookup yields CDR1 SGHDN and CDR2 FVKESK. CDR3 length equals 13 residues.

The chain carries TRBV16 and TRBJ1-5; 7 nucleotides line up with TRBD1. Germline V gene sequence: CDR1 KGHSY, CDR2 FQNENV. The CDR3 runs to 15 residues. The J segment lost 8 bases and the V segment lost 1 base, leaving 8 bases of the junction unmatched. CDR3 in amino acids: CASSQLEGQSEPQHF. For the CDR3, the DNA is TGTGCCAGCAGCCAATTAGAGGGACAGTCTGAGCCCCAGCATTTT.

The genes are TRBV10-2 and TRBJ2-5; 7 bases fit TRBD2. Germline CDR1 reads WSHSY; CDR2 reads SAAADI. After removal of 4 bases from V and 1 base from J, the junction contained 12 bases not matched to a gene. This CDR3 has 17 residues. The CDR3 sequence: CASSGRPLAGPQETQYF. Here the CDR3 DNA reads TGCGCCAGCAGTGGAAGACCGTTAGCGGGCCCCCAAGAGACCCAGTACTTC.

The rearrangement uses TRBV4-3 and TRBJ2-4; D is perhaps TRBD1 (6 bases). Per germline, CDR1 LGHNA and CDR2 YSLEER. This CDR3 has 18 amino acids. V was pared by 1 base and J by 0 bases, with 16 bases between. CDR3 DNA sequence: TGCGCCAGCAGCCAAGGCGCATCCAGGGGCCTAGCCAAAAACATTCAGTACTTC. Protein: CASSQGASRGLAKNIQYF.

The DNA of the CDR3 is TGTGCCAGCTCCGGGACCATACCCCTCGAGCAGTACTTC. Protein: CASSGTIPLEQYF. V usage is TRBV7-9 and J usage is TRBJ2-7; D is possibly TRBD1 or TRBD2 (5 bases each). The CDR3 sequence is 13 residues long. Germline lookup yields CDR1 SEHNR and CDR2 FQNEAQ (reference sequence). The V end lost 8 bases, the J end lost 6 bases, and 17 bases lay between the germline ends.